A selection of T cell receptor beta chains follows, all from one sample in a study of identical twins. TCRdb re-called the 5' RACE reads with MiXCR, one entry per CDR3 protein. The sample consists of under 900,000 distinct CDR3 sequences, roughly 18% of them appearing once. The data also belong to a second study, concerning T cells expressing NK-cell markers.

Specimen: PBMCs. Source of these receptors: a woman between 18 and 29 years old in good health. Both conserved end residues are part of each CDR3. Fields, in order: J gene, clone size, CDR3 length, V gene, D gene, CDR3 DNA, CDR3 protein. D genes are given only for firm matches. Not all rows give a size; the values are once, few, many and, for expanded clones, a class.

TRBJ1-2 | - | 11 | TRBV13 | - | - | CASSLVGGGTF
TRBJ2-3 | - | 13 | TRBV20-1 | - | TGCAGTGCCAGAGCGGAACCCACAGATACGCAGTATTTT | CSARAEPTDTQYF
TRBJ2-7 | - | 13 | TRBV6-4 | - | TGTGCCAGCAGTGACTTCCCGGGGGCCGAGCAGTACTTC | CASSDFPGAEQYF
TRBJ2-1 | few | 16 | TRBV5-1 | - | TGCGCCAGCAGGTCCTTCGCGGGATTTACCTACAATGAGCAGTTCTTC | CASRSFAGFTYNEQFF
TRBJ1-2 | many | 11 | TRBV6-5 | - | TGTGCCAGCAGTTTCAGGGGCGGCTACACCTTC | CASSFRGGYTF
TRBJ2-2 | - | 16 | TRBV5-5 | - | TGTGCCAGCAGCAACCCGACAGGGACCAACACCGGGGGGCTGTTTTTT | CASSNPTGTNTGGLFF
TRBJ2-5 | - | 13 | TRBV25-1 | TRBD2 | TGTGCCAGCAGTGTATCGGGGGGGGAGACCCAGTACTTC | CASSVSGGETQYF
TRBJ2-3 | few | 14 | TRBV20-1 | - | TGCAGTGCTAGAGATTCGCAGGGCTCAGATACGCAGTATTTT | CSARDSQGSDTQYF
TRBJ2-7 | - | 15 | TRBV25-1 | - | TGTGCCAGCAGTGACTACAACAGGGTTCGCTACGAGCAGTACTTC | CASSDYNRVRYEQYF
TRBJ2-2 | - | 13 | TRBV29-1 | - | TGCAGCGTTGAGGAGCAGGTCACCGGGGAGCTGTTTTTT | CSVEEQVTGELFF
TRBJ1-5 | - | 14 | TRBV9 | TRBD1 | TGTGCCAGCATCGGAGACAGGGTCTGGCAGCCCCAGCATTTT | CASIGDRVWQPQHF
TRBJ2-7 | - | 17 | TRBV4-3 | TRBD1 | TGCGCCAGCAGCCATGGGACAGAAACTGGAGAAATCTACGAGCAGTACTTC | CASSHGTETGEIYEQYF
TRBJ2-3 | few | 13 | TRBV20-1 | TRBD2 | TGCAGTTCTGTGGTAGCGGGGCGGGATACGCAGTATTTT | CSSVVAGRDTQYF
TRBJ2-1 | few | 10 | TRBV7-9 | - | TGTGCCACCAGCGGTAGTGAGCAGTTCTTC | CATSGSEQFF
TRBJ2-7 | few | 15 | TRBV4-2 | TRBD2 | TGTGCCAGCAGCCAAGATGCGGGGGAGTCCTACGAGCAGTACTTC | CASSQDAGESYEQYF
TRBJ2-7 | few | 14 | TRBV20-1 | TRBD1 | TGCAGTGCGTCCGGGACAGGGGTGCTGGGGGAGCAGTACTTC | CSASGTGVLGEQYF
TRBJ2-1 | few | 14 | TRBV5-1 | - | TGCGCCAGCAGCCCCTCCCTCGTCTACAATGAGCAGTTCTTC | CASSPSLVYNEQFF
TRBJ1-6 | few | 14 | TRBV12-3/TRBV12-4 | - | TGTGCCAGCAGTTTAGGACAGTGGAATTCACCCCTCCACTTT | CASSLGQWNSPLHF
TRBJ2-7 | - | 19 | TRBV23-1 | TRBD2 | TGCGCCAGCAGTCAATCCACTAGCGGGAGTAAAATTCGTTCGGGCGAGCAGTACTTC | CASSQSTSGSKIRSGEQYF
TRBJ2-2 | - | 14 | TRBV5-1 | - | TGCGCCAGCACCTCGGACAGTCTTACCGGGGAGCTGTTTTTT | CASTSDSLTGELFF
TRBJ2-7 | few | 15 | TRBV9 | TRBD2 | TGTGCCAGCAGCGTAGAAGGTGCGGGAGAGGGCGAGCAGTACTTC | CASSVEGAGEGEQYF
TRBJ2-1 | - | 14 | TRBV20-1 | TRBD2 | TGCAGTGCCGAACCGGGACTAGGTTACAATGAGCAGTTCTTC | CSAEPGLGYNEQFF
TRBJ1-1 | - | 14 | TRBV7-2 | - | TGTGCCAGCAGCGTCCTTCGGCTGAACACTGAAGCTTTCTTT | CASSVLRLNTEAFF
TRBJ1-2 | few | 14 | TRBV7-6 | - | TGTGCCAGCAGCGCGGGGGAGAGGAGCTATGGCTACACCTTC | CASSAGERSYGYTF
TRBJ2-5 | - | 13 | TRBV7-8 | - | TGTGCCAGCAGCTTTGGCAGAACGGGGACCCAGTACTTC | CASSFGRTGTQYF
TRBJ1-1 | many | 13 | TRBV12-3/TRBV12-4 | - | TGTGCCAGCACCCTTACCGAGTACACTGAAGCTTTCTTT | CASTLTEYTEAFF
TRBJ1-3 | few | 15 | TRBV5-5 | - | TGTGCCAGCAGCCCCGGAGATCCCCTCCTGCACACCATATATTTT | CASSPGDPLLHTIYF
TRBJ2-1 | few | 15 | TRBV7-3 | TRBD2 | TGTGCCAGCAGCCCGGGACTAGCGGGGACCGCTGAGCAGTTCTTC | CASSPGLAGTAEQFF
TRBJ2-7 | once | 13 | TRBV10-3 | - | TGTGCCATCACCCCCGCGAGCTCCTACGAGCAGTACTTC | CAITPASSYEQYF
TRBJ2-3 | few | 12 | TRBV20-1 | - | TGCAGTGCTAGACGAGATGCAGATACGCAGTATTTT | CSARRDADTQYF
TRBJ2-2 | few | 13 | TRBV12-5 | - | TGTGCTAGTGGCCCTATTAACACCGGGGAGCTGTTTTTT | CASGPINTGELFF
TRBJ2-1 | few | 14 | TRBV12-3/TRBV12-4 | TRBD2 | TGTGCCAGCGTTCTAGCGGGGGGCTACAATGAGCAGTTCTTC | CASVLAGGYNEQFF
TRBJ1-2 | many | 13 | TRBV12-3/TRBV12-4 | - | TGTGCCAGCAGTTTTTTGGGTGTTAGTGGCTACACCTTC | CASSFLGVSGYTF
TRBJ2-7 | few | 16 | TRBV20-1 | TRBD2 | TGCAGTGCTACCGGACTAGCGGGAGGGCGGGCGTACGAGCAGTACTTC | CSATGLAGGRAYEQYF
TRBJ2-5 | few | 13 | TRBV5-1 | TRBD1 | TGCGCCAGCAGGGCGACAGGGCCAGAGACCCAGTACTTC | CASRATGPETQYF
TRBJ2-1 | few | 13 | TRBV14 | - | TGTGCCAGCAGCCAATTAGCCAGCTCGAACCAGTTCTTC | CASSQLASSNQFF
TRBJ1-1 | - | 15 | TRBV7-8 | - | TGTGCCAGCAGCTTAGTTGCGCCAGGGGAAACTGAAGCTTTCTTT | CASSLVAPGETEAFF
TRBJ2-5 | - | 15 | TRBV20-1 | TRBD2 | TGCAGTGCCCCGGTGGGAGCGGGAGTCGGGGAGACCCAGTACTTC | CSAPVGAGVGETQYF
TRBJ2-4 | once | 19 | TRBV4-1 | TRBD2 | TGCGCCAGCAGCCACCCCACTAGCGGGGGACGGCTAGCCAAAAACATTCAGTACTTC | CASSHPTSGGRLAKNIQYF
TRBJ2-7 | - | 14 | TRBV28 | TRBD2 | TGTGCCCTAAAAGCGGGGGAAAGCTCCTACGAGCAGTACTTC | CALKAGESSYEQYF
TRBJ2-5 | - | 14 | TRBV12-5 | - | TGTGCTAGTGGTTTCGCCTACGGGGGAGAGACCCAGTACTTC | CASGFAYGGETQYF
TRBJ1-6 | few | 15 | TRBV10-3 | - | TGTGCCATCAGTGTGACCAGGGAGTATAATTCACCCCTCCACTTT | CAISVTREYNSPLHF
TRBJ2-1 | - | 14 | TRBV7-9 | - | TGTGCCAGCAGCTTATCGGCAGCATACAATGAGCAGTTCTTC | CASSLSAAYNEQFF
TRBJ2-1 | few | 15 | TRBV4-3 | - | TGCGCCAGCAGCCGAATCTCACCCGGGAGCCATGAGCAGTTCTTC | CASSRISPGSHEQFF
TRBJ1-5 | few | 14 | TRBV12-3/TRBV12-4 | - | TGTGCCAGCAGTTTAGGAGGGTCGGTACAGCCCCAGCATTTT | CASSLGGSVQPQHF
TRBJ2-5 | few | 14 | TRBV5-1 | - | TGCGCCAGCAGCTCTACAGGGGAGGGAGAGACCCAGTACTTC | CASSSTGEGETQYF
TRBJ1-6 | few | 15 | TRBV20-1 | - | TGCAGTGCTAGGGGGGCGGGGACCCTTAATTCACCCCTCCACTTT | CSARGAGTLNSPLHF
TRBJ2-4 | few | 14 | TRBV3-1 | - | TGTGCCAGCAGCCAGGGGACGCCCAAAAACATTCAGTACTTC | CASSQGTPKNIQYF
TRBJ2-3 | - | 13 | TRBV9 | - | TGTGCCAGCAGCGTAGACGTCGCAGATACGCAGTATTTT | CASSVDVADTQYF
TRBJ2-2 | - | 13 | TRBV6-2/TRBV6-3 | - | TGTGCCAGCAGTTATACAAGCGCCGGGGAGCTGTTTTTT | CASSYTSAGELFF
TRBJ2-1 | few | 14 | TRBV4-3 | - | TGCGCCAGCAGCCAAGAACACAGAGACAATGAGCAGTTCTTC | CASSQEHRDNEQFF